This is a list of T cell receptor beta chains from one sample in a study of blood T cell repertoires in COVID-19. The method was immunoSEQ multiplex PCR; TCRdb's version includes in-frame clones alone and lacks a portion of them. Here the sample spans about 210,000 clones, around 86% being singletons. Specimen: PBMCs or T cells enriched from blood (not recorded which). These receptor sequences come from a woman aged 45-59 years with acute COVID-19. Each CDR3 is given with its conserved first and last residue. A D gene is named only where the DNA matches it firmly. Some rows have no size entry. The others give once, few or many, or a class for an expanded clone.

abundance: NA; len: 15; v_gene: TRBV3-1/TRBV3-2; j_gene: TRBJ1-2; d_gene: TRBD1; CDR3nt: TGTGCCAGCAGCCCAAAGGACAGGCTCAACTATGGCTACACCTTC; CDR3aa: CASSPKDRLNYGYTF
abundance: NA; len: 16; v_gene: TRBV18; j_gene: TRBJ1-6; d_gene: NA; CDR3nt: TGTGCCAGCTCACCGGTCTTGAGGGAACCAAATTCACCCCTCCACTTT; CDR3aa: CASSPVLREPNSPLHF
abundance: few; len: 16; v_gene: TRBV6-2/TRBV6-3; j_gene: TRBJ1-6; d_gene: NA; CDR3nt: TGTGCCAGCAGTTACCTCCGGAGCTCCTATAATTCACCCCTCCACTTT; CDR3aa: CASSYLRSSYNSPLHF
abundance: NA; len: 15; v_gene: TRBV6-5; j_gene: TRBJ2-3; d_gene: NA; CDR3nt: TGTGCCAGCAAGCCGGGGAGGACTAGCACAGATACGCAGTATTTT; CDR3aa: CASKPGRTSTDTQYF
abundance: few; len: 15; v_gene: TRBV18; j_gene: TRBJ2-1; d_gene: NA; CDR3nt: TGTGCCAGCTCACCCTCCTCTACTAGTAGCAATGAGCAGTTCTTC; CDR3aa: CASSPSSTSSNEQFF
abundance: NA; len: 17; v_gene: TRBV24-1; j_gene: TRBJ2-3; d_gene: TRBD1; CDR3nt: TGTGCCACCAGTGATATACCGGGACAGGGGGCCCCAGATACGCAGTATTTT; CDR3aa: CATSDIPGQGAPDTQYF
abundance: NA; len: 16; v_gene: TRBV9; j_gene: TRBJ1-3; d_gene: NA; CDR3nt: TGTGCCAGCAGCGTAGCCCCCCAGGGGTACGGAAACACCATATATTTT; CDR3aa: CASSVAPQGYGNTIYF
abundance: NA; len: 16; v_gene: TRBV9; j_gene: TRBJ2-3; d_gene: TRBD1; CDR3nt: TGTGCCAGCAGCGTCGGGACAGGCTTCGGCACAGATACGCAGTATTTT; CDR3aa: CASSVGTGFGTDTQYF
abundance: few; len: 14; v_gene: TRBV6-5; j_gene: TRBJ1-5; d_gene: TRBD1; CDR3nt: TGTGCCAGCTTCACAGGGGGCGGGAGTCAGCCCCAGCATTTT; CDR3aa: CASFTGGGSQPQHF
abundance: NA; len: 13; v_gene: TRBV2; j_gene: TRBJ1-5; d_gene: TRBD1; CDR3nt: TGTGCCAGCAGACGGGACAGTAATCAGCCCCAGCATTTT; CDR3aa: CASRRDSNQPQHF
abundance: NA; len: 18; v_gene: TRBV7-8; j_gene: TRBJ1-2; d_gene: TRBD1; CDR3nt: TGTGCCAGCAGCTTAACCGGGACAGGGGGTGGAGGGATCTATGGCTACACCTTC; CDR3aa: CASSLTGTGGGGIYGYTF
abundance: NA; len: 17; v_gene: TRBV7-2; j_gene: TRBJ2-7; d_gene: TRBD2; CDR3nt: TGTGCCAGCAGCAAACTAGCGGAGCGGGGCGCCTCCTACGAGCAGTACTTC; CDR3aa: CASSKLAERGASYEQYF
abundance: NA; len: 15; v_gene: TRBV6-5; j_gene: TRBJ1-2; d_gene: NA; CDR3nt: TGTGCCAGCAGTTACGGCCCGGTGGGTCGAGGGGGCTACACCTTC; CDR3aa: CASSYGPVGRGGYTF
abundance: NA; len: 14; v_gene: TRBV24-1; j_gene: TRBJ2-3; d_gene: TRBD1; CDR3nt: TGTGCCACCACCGGACAGGGACCCACAGATACGCAGTATTTT; CDR3aa: CATTGQGPTDTQYF
abundance: NA; len: 13; v_gene: TRBV6-5; j_gene: TRBJ1-4; d_gene: NA; CDR3nt: TGTGCCAGCACCGCCGAGTGGCGGGAAAAACTGTTTTTT; CDR3aa: CASTAEWREKLFF
abundance: few; len: 13; v_gene: TRBV10-3; j_gene: TRBJ2-7; d_gene: NA; CDR3nt: TGTGCCATCAGTGAGGGACAGATCTACGAGCAGTACTTC; CDR3aa: CAISEGQIYEQYF
abundance: NA; len: 15; v_gene: TRBV27; j_gene: TRBJ2-7; d_gene: NA; CDR3nt: TGTGCCAGCAGTTTATGGGGGACTCCCCAATACGAGCAGTACTTC; CDR3aa: CASSLWGTPQYEQYF
abundance: NA; len: 15; v_gene: TRBV7-2; j_gene: TRBJ1-1; d_gene: TRBD1; CDR3nt: TGTGCCAGCAGCTTCGGACAGGGTATTTCCACTGAAGCTTTCTTT; CDR3aa: CASSFGQGISTEAFF
abundance: NA; len: 15; v_gene: TRBV5-6; j_gene: TRBJ2-1; d_gene: TRBD2; CDR3nt: TGTGCCAGCAGCTTGAAAAGCGGGAGTAACAATGAGCAGTTCTTC; CDR3aa: CASSLKSGSNNEQFF
abundance: once; len: 13; v_gene: TRBV18; j_gene: TRBJ2-5; d_gene: NA; CDR3nt: TGTGCCAGCTCACCACTTAATCCGGAGACCCAGTACTTC; CDR3aa: CASSPLNPETQYF
abundance: NA; len: 15; v_gene: TRBV5-1; j_gene: TRBJ2-6; d_gene: NA; CDR3nt: TGCGCCAGCAGCTTGGCAGGGGCTGGGGCCAACGTCCTGACTTTC; CDR3aa: CASSLAGAGANVLTF
abundance: NA; len: 16; v_gene: TRBV3-1/TRBV3-2; j_gene: TRBJ2-2; d_gene: NA; CDR3nt: TGTGCCAGCAGCCAAGAATTAGGCAGGAGGGCCGGGGAGCTGTTTTTT; CDR3aa: CASSQELGRRAGELFF
abundance: NA; len: 15; v_gene: TRBV6-6; j_gene: TRBJ2-3; d_gene: NA; CDR3nt: TGTGCCAGCAAGACGAGGACAGACCTCACAGATACGCAGTATTTT; CDR3aa: CASKTRTDLTDTQYF
abundance: once; len: 16; v_gene: TRBV7-9; j_gene: TRBJ2-7; d_gene: TRBD2; CDR3nt: TGTGCCAGCAGCCTCAACCCGGGAGGGGAGGGTAAGGAGCAGTACTTC; CDR3aa: CASSLNPGGEGKEQYF
abundance: NA; len: 13; v_gene: TRBV11-3; j_gene: TRBJ2-1; d_gene: NA; CDR3nt: TGTGCCAGCAGCTTCGTCCGGGGTGGTGAGCAGTTCTTC; CDR3aa: CASSFVRGGEQFF
abundance: NA; len: 16; v_gene: TRBV28; j_gene: TRBJ2-7; d_gene: NA; CDR3nt: TGTGCCAGCAGATCCTGGCGGGACAGCTTATCCTACGAGCAGTACTTC; CDR3aa: CASRSWRDSLSYEQYF
abundance: NA; len: 17; v_gene: TRBV18; j_gene: TRBJ2-1; d_gene: TRBD2; CDR3nt: TGTGCCAGCTCACCTACCGTAATACTAGCGGGGGTGGGTGAGCAGTTCTTC; CDR3aa: CASSPTVILAGVGEQFF
abundance: NA; len: 13; v_gene: TRBV11-3; j_gene: TRBJ1-6; d_gene: TRBD1; CDR3nt: TGTGCCAGCAGCTCTACGACAGGGCCACCCCTCCACTTT; CDR3aa: CASSSTTGPPLHF
abundance: NA; len: 19; v_gene: TRBV9; j_gene: TRBJ2-2; d_gene: TRBD2; CDR3nt: TGTGCCAGCAGCCAAAAAGCCGGCCCTAGCGGGGGATGGACCGGGGAGCTGTTTTTT; CDR3aa: CASSQKAGPSGGWTGELFF
abundance: NA; len: 14; v_gene: TRBV5-1; j_gene: TRBJ2-7; d_gene: NA; CDR3nt: TGCGCCAGCAGCTTGGATGAGACACATTACGAGCAGTACTTC; CDR3aa: CASSLDETHYEQYF
abundance: NA; len: 13; v_gene: TRBV7-9; j_gene: TRBJ1-3; d_gene: TRBD1; CDR3nt: TGTGCCAGCCTGACAGGGCTCGGAAACACCATATATTTT; CDR3aa: CASLTGLGNTIYF
abundance: NA; len: 15; v_gene: TRBV19; j_gene: TRBJ2-4; d_gene: TRBD1; CDR3nt: TGTGCCAGCCTGGGGACAGGTTTAGCCAAAAACATTCAGTACTTC; CDR3aa: CASLGTGLAKNIQYF
abundance: NA; len: 14; v_gene: TRBV28; j_gene: TRBJ1-1; d_gene: NA; CDR3nt: TGTGCCAGCAGTTCCGGAGGTGGAACTACTGAAGCTTTCTTT; CDR3aa: CASSSGGGTTEAFF
abundance: NA; len: 14; v_gene: TRBV11-2; j_gene: TRBJ2-1; d_gene: NA; CDR3nt: TGTGCCAGCAGCTTAGCGGGAGTTAACAATGAGCAGTTCTTC; CDR3aa: CASSLAGVNNEQFF
abundance: NA; len: 18; v_gene: TRBV4-3; j_gene: TRBJ2-3; d_gene: TRBD2; CDR3nt: TGCGCCAGCAGCCAAGTAGGGACTAGCGGGTTCTCCACAGATACGCAGTATTTT; CDR3aa: CASSQVGTSGFSTDTQYF
abundance: NA; len: 14; v_gene: TRBV19; j_gene: TRBJ1-6; d_gene: NA; CDR3nt: TGTGCCAGTAGTATGAGGGAACTGAATTCACCCCTCCACTTT; CDR3aa: CASSMRELNSPLHF
abundance: NA; len: 12; v_gene: TRBV3-1/TRBV3-2; j_gene: TRBJ2-3; d_gene: NA; CDR3nt: TGTGCCAGCAGCAACTATCCAGATACGCAGTATTTT; CDR3aa: CASSNYPDTQYF
abundance: NA; len: 13; v_gene: TRBV27; j_gene: TRBJ2-3; d_gene: TRBD2; CDR3nt: TGTGCCAGCAGTTTACAACTAGCGGATACGCAGTATTTT; CDR3aa: CASSLQLADTQYF
abundance: NA; len: 14; v_gene: TRBV10-3; j_gene: TRBJ2-7; d_gene: NA; CDR3nt: TGTGCCATCAGTGTTGGCGGAAGCTCCTACGAGCAGTACTTC; CDR3aa: CAISVGGSSYEQYF
abundance: NA; len: 16; v_gene: TRBV7-8; j_gene: TRBJ1-1; d_gene: NA; CDR3nt: TGTGCCAGCAGCTTAGAAGTGGGCATTGGGAACACTGAAGCTTTCTTT; CDR3aa: CASSLEVGIGNTEAFF
abundance: NA; len: 16; v_gene: TRBV27; j_gene: TRBJ2-2; d_gene: TRBD2; CDR3nt: TGTGCCAGCAGAGGACTAGCGGGGGGGAACACCGGGGAGCTGTTTTTT; CDR3aa: CASRGLAGGNTGELFF
abundance: NA; len: 14; v_gene: TRBV7-9; j_gene: TRBJ2-5; d_gene: NA; CDR3nt: TGTGCCAGCAGCGCTTACAGGGCCCAAGAGACCCAGTACTTC; CDR3aa: CASSAYRAQETQYF
abundance: NA; len: 13; v_gene: TRBV12-3/TRBV12-4; j_gene: TRBJ2-7; d_gene: NA; CDR3nt: TGTGCCAGCAGCTTGGACTGGATCTACGAGCAGTACTTC; CDR3aa: CASSLDWIYEQYF
abundance: NA; len: 17; v_gene: TRBV24-1; j_gene: TRBJ1-4; d_gene: TRBD1; CDR3nt: TGTGCCACCAGTGACCGAGGGACAGGGACAACTAATGAAAAACTGTTTTTT; CDR3aa: CATSDRGTGTTNEKLFF
abundance: NA; len: 14; v_gene: TRBV7-2; j_gene: TRBJ1-3; d_gene: NA; CDR3nt: TGTGCCAGCAGCTTAGGAGGCAGTTGGAACACCATATATTTT; CDR3aa: CASSLGGSWNTIYF
abundance: few; len: 15; v_gene: TRBV28; j_gene: TRBJ2-3; d_gene: NA; CDR3nt: TGTGCCAGCAGTTTCTCGGGAAGTGGCACAGATACGCAGTATTTT; CDR3aa: CASSFSGSGTDTQYF
abundance: NA; len: 12; v_gene: TRBV28; j_gene: TRBJ1-5; d_gene: NA; CDR3nt: TGTGCCAGCACCCAAAACAATCAGCCCCAGCATTTT; CDR3aa: CASTQNNQPQHF
abundance: NA; len: 16; v_gene: TRBV5-1; j_gene: TRBJ2-1; d_gene: TRBD2; CDR3nt: TGCGCCAGCAGCTTGGTGGCTAGCGGTCCCTACAATGAGCAGTTCTTC; CDR3aa: CASSLVASGPYNEQFF
abundance: NA; len: 15; v_gene: TRBV7-3; j_gene: TRBJ2-2; d_gene: TRBD1; CDR3nt: TGTGCCAGCAGCGCAACACAGGGGGGCACCGGGGAGCTGTTTTTT; CDR3aa: CASSATQGGTGELFF
abundance: NA; len: 17; v_gene: TRBV19; j_gene: TRBJ2-2; d_gene: TRBD1; CDR3nt: TGTGCCAGTAGTACCCCTTCCGGGACAGCGAACACCGGGGAGCTGTTTTTT; CDR3aa: CASSTPSGTANTGELFF
abundance: NA; len: 19; v_gene: TRBV7-2; j_gene: TRBJ2-1; d_gene: TRBD2; CDR3nt: TGTGCCAGCAGCTTAGTAGGACTAGCGGCCCCTAGCTCCTACAATGAGCAGTTCTTC; CDR3aa: CASSLVGLAAPSSYNEQFF
abundance: NA; len: 18; v_gene: TRBV14; j_gene: TRBJ2-2; d_gene: TRBD2; CDR3nt: TGTGCCAGCAGCCTCGGACTAGCGGGGCCCCAGATCGCCGGGGAGCTGTTTTTT; CDR3aa: CASSLGLAGPQIAGELFF
abundance: NA; len: 15; v_gene: TRBV11-2; j_gene: TRBJ2-4; d_gene: NA; CDR3nt: TGTGCCAGCAGCTTACACAGGAGCCTCAAAAACATTCAGTACTTC; CDR3aa: CASSLHRSLKNIQYF
abundance: NA; len: 13; v_gene: TRBV10-3; j_gene: TRBJ2-1; d_gene: NA; CDR3nt: TGTGCCATCAGTGAATGGGGGCGCAATGAGCAGTTCTTC; CDR3aa: CAISEWGRNEQFF